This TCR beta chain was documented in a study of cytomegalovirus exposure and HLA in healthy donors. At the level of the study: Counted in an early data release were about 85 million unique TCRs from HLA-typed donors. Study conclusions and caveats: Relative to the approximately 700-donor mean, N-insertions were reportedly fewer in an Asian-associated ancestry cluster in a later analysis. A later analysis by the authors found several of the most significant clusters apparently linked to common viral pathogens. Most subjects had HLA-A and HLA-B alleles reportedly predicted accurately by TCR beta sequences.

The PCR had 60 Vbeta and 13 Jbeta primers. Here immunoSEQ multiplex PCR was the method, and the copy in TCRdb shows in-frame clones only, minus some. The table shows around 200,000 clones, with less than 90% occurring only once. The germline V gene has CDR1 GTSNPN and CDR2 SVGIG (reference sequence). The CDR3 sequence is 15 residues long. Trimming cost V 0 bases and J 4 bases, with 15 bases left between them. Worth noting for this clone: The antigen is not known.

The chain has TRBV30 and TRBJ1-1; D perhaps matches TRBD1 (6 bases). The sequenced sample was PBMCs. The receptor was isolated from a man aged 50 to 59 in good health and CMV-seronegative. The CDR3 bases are TGTGCCTGGAGTGTATTGGGGGCTCGAGGCACTGAAGCTTTCTTT. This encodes CAWSVLGARGTEAFF.